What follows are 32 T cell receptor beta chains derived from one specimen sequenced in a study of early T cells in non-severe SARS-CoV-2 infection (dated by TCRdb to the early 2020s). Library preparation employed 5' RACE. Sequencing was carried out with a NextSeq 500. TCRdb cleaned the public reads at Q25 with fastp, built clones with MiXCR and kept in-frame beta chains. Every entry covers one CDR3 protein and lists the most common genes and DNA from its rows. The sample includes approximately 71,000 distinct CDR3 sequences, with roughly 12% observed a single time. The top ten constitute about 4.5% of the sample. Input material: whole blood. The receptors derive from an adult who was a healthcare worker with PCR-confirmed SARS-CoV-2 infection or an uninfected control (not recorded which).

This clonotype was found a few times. CDR3 loop: CASSERRESRFEQFF. The DNA of the CDR3 is TGTGCCAGCAGTGAAAGGCGGGAGAGTCGCTTCGAGCAGTTCTTC. V gene TRBV2 combines with J gene TRBJ2-1, with 7 bases that match TRBD2. The length of the CDR3 is 15 residues. Germline V lookup: CDR1 SNHLY, CDR2 FYNNEI. With V trimmed by 2 bases and J by 10 bases, 11 bases remained unmatched.

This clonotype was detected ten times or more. The CDR3 DNA reads as TGTGCCACCAGTGAACGAACCCTAGCGGGAGGGGTCAGAGAGACCCAGTACTTC. Protein product: CATSERTLAGGVRETQYF. The J gene is TRBJ2-5, the V gene TRBV24-1; 12 bases match TRBD2. J lost 4 bases, V lost 4 bases, and 12 bases had no gene match. Looked up from germline, CDR1 is KGHDR and CDR2 is SFDVKD. The CDR3 has 18 residues.

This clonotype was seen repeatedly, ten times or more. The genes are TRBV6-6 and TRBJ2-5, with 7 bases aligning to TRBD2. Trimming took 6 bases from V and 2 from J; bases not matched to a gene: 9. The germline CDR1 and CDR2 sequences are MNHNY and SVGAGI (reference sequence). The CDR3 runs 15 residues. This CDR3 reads CASSPPGGGQETQYF. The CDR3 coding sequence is TGTGCCAGCAGCCCCCCGGGGGGAGGGCAAGAGACCCAGTACTTC.

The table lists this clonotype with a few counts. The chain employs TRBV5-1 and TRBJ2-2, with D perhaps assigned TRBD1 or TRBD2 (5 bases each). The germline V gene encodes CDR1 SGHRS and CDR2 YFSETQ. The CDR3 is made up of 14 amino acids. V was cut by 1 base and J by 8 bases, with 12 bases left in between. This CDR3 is CASSLRDDQGELFF. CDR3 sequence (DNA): TGCGCCAGCAGCTTGAGGGACGACCAGGGGGAGCTGTTTTTT.

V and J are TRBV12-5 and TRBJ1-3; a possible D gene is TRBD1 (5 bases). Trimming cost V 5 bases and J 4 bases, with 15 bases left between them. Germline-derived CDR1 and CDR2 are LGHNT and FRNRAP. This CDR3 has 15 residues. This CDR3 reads CASGITGTAGNTIYF. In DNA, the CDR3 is TGTGCTAGTGGTATCACCGGGACTGCCGGAAACACCATATATTTT.

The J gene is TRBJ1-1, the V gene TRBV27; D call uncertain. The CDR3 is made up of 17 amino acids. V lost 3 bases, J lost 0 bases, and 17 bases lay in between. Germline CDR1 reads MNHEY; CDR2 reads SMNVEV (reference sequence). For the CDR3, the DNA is TGTGCCAGCAGTTTTCGGATCGGTGCGTTTATGAACACTGAAGCTTTCTTT. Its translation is CASSFRIGAFMNTEAFF.

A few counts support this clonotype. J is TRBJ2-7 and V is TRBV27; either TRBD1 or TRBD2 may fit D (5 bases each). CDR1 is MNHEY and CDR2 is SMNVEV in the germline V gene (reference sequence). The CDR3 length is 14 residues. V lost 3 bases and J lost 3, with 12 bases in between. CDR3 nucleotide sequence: TGTGCCAGCAGTTTCCAGGGAGTAGGCTACGAGCAGTACTTC. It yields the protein CASSFQGVGYEQYF.

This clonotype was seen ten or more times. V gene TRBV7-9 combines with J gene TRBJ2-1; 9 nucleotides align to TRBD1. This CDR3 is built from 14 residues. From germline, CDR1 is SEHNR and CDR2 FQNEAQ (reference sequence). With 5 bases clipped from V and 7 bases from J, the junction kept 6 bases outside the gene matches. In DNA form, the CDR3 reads TGTGCCAGCAGCCAACAGGGGGCGCTTAATGAGCAGTTCTTC. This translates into CASSQQGALNEQFF.

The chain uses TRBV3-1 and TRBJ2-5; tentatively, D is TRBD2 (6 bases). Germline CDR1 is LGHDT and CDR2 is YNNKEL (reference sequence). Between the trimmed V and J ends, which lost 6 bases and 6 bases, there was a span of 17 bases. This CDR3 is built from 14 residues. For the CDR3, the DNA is TGTGCCAGCAGTTGGCGGGACTGGTTGAAGACCCAGTACTTC. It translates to CASSWRDWLKTQYF.

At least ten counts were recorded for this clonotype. The CDR3 DNA is TGCAGCGTTGAAGGGGCAGCTGAAGCTTTCTTT. Translation gives CSVEGAAEAFF. V usage is TRBV29-1 and J usage is TRBJ1-1; D remains unclear. CDR3 length equals 11 residues. In germline, CDR1 is SQVTM, CDR2 ANQGSEA. V was clipped by 1 base and J by 6 bases, with 6 bases between them.

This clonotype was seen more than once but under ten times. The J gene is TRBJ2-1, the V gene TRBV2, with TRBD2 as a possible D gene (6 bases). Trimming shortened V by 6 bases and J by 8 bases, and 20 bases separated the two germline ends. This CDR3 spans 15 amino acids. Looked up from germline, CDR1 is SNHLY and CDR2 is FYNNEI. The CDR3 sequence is CASSEPGSLDHEQFF. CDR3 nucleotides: TGTGCCAGCAGCGAGCCCGGGAGCTTGGACCATGAGCAGTTCTTC.

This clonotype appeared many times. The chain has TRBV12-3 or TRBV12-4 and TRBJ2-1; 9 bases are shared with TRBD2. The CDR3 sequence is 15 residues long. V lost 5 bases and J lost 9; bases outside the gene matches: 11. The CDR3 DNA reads TGTGCCAGCAGTCCTCTTCGGGCGGGGGGGCGTGAGCAGTTCTTC. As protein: CASSPLRAGGREQFF.

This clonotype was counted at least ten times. The CDR3 region is CASCCQAPTGELFF. The CDR3, as DNA: TGTGCCAGCTGTTGTCAGGCCCCCACCGGGGAGCTGTTTTTT. The chain carries TRBV12-3 or TRBV12-4 and TRBJ2-2; D gene unclear. CDR3 length: 14 amino acids. The V end was cut by 8 bases, the J end by 4 bases, with 14 bases between.

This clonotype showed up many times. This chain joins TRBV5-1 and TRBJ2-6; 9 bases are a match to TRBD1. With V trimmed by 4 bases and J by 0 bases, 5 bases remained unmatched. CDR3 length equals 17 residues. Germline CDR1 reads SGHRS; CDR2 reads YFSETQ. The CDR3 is CASSAWTGDSGANVLTF. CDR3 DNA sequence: TGCGCCAGCAGCGCCTGGACAGGGGACTCTGGGGCCAACGTCCTGACTTTC.

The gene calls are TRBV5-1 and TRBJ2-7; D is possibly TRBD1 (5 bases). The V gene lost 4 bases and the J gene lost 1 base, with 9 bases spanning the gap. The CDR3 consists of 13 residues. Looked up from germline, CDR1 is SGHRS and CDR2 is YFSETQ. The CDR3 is CASSGGHSYEQYF. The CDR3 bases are TGCGCCAGCAGCGGCGGACATTCCTACGAGCAGTACTTC.

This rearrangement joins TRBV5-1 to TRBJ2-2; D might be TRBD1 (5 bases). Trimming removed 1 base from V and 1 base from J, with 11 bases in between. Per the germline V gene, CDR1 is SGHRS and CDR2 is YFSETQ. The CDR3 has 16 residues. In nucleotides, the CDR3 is TGCGCCAGCAGCTTGTACCTCCAGGGGAACACCGGGGAGCTGTTTTTT. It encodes CASSLYLQGNTGELFF.

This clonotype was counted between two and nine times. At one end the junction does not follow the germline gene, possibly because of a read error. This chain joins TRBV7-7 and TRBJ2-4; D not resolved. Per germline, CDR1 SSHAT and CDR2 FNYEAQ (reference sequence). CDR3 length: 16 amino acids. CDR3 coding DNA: TGTGCTAGCAGCTTAGAATACGCTGTAGCCAAAAACATTCAGTACTTC. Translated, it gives CASSLEYAVAKNIQYF.

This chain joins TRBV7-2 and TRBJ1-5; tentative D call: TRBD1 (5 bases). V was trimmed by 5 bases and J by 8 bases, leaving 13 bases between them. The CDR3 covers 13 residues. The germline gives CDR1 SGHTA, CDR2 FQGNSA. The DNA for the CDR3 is TGTGCCAGCAGCATAAGAACCAGGGAGCCCCAGCATTTT. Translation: CASSIRTREPQHF.

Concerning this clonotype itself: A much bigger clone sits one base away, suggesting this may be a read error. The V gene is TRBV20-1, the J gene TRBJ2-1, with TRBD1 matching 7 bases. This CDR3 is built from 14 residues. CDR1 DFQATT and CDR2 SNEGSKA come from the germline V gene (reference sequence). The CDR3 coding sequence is TGCAGTGGTAGACCGACAGGGTTCGGCAATGAGCAGTTCTTC. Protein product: CSGRPTGFGNEQFF.

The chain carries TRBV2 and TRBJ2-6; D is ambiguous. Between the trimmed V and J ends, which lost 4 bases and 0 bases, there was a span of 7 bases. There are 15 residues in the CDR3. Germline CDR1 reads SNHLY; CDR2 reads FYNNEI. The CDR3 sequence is CASSGTDSGANVLTF. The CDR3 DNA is TGTGCCAGCAGTGGGACCGACTCTGGGGCCAACGTCCTGACTTTC.

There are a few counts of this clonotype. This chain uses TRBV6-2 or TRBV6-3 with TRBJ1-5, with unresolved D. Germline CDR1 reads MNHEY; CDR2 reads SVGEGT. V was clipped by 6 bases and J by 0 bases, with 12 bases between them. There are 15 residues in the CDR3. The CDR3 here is CASSLQDYSNQPQHF. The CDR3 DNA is TGTGCCAGCAGCCTACAAGATTATAGCAATCAGCCCCAGCATTTT.

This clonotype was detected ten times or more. This chain's CDR3 is CASGLGTRSYEQYF. CDR3 nucleotide sequence: TGTGCCAGCGGACTAGGGACACGCTCCTACGAGCAGTACTTC. The V and J genes are TRBV7-6 and TRBJ2-7, with a weak D call TRBD2 (7 bases). CDR3 size: 14 residues. Trimming took 8 bases from V and 0 from J, leaving 14 bases between them. Germline V CDR1 and CDR2: SGHVS, FNYEAQ.

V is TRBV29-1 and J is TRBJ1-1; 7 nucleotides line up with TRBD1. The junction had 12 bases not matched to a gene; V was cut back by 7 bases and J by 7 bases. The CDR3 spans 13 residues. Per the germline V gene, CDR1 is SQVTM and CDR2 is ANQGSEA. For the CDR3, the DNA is TGCAGCGCCAACAGGGGCGCGTACAGTGAAGCTTTCTTT. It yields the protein CSANRGAYSEAFF.

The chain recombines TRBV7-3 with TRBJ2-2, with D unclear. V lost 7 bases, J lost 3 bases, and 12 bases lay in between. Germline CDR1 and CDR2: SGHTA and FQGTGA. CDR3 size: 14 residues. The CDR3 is CASTGRYYTGELFF. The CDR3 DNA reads TGTGCCAGCACCGGGCGTTACTACACCGGGGAGCTGTTTTTT.

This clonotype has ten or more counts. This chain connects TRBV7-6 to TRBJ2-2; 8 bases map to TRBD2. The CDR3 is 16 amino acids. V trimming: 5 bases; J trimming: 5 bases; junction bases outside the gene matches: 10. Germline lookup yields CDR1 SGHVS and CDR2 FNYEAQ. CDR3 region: CASSLEGGGRTGELFF. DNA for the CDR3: TGTGCCAGCAGCCTCGAGGGCGGGGGGCGGACCGGGGAGCTGTTTTTT.

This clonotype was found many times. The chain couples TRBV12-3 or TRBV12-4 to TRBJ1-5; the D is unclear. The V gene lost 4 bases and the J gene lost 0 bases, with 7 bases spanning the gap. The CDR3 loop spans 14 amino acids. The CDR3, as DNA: TGTGCCAGCAGTTGGGCCACTAGCAATCAGCCCCAGCATTTT. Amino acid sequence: CASSWATSNQPQHF.

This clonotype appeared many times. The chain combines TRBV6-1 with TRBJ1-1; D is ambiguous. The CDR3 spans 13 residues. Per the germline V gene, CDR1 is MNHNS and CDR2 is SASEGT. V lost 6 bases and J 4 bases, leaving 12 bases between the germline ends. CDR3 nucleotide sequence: TGTGCCAGCAGCCTGGACGGCGGCACTGAAGCTTTCTTT. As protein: CASSLDGGTEAFF.

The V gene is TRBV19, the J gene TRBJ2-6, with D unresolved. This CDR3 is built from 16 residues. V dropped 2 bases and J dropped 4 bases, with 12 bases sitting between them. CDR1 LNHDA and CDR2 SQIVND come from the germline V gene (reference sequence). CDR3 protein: CASSIRSGTGANVLTF. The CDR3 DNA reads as TGTGCCAGTAGTATAAGGTCAGGAACCGGGGCCAACGTCCTGACTTTC.

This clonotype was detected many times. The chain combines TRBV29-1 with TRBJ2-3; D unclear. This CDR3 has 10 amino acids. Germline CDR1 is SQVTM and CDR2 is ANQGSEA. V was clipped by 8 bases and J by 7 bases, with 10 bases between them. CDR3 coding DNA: TGCAGCTTCTATGTGAATACGCAGTATTTT. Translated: CSFYVNTQYF.

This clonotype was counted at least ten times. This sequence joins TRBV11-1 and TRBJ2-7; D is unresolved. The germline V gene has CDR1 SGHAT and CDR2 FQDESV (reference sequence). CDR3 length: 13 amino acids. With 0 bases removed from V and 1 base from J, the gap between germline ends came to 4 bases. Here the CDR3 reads CASSLARSYEQYF. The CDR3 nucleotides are TGTGCCAGCAGCTTAGCGAGGTCCTACGAGCAGTACTTC.

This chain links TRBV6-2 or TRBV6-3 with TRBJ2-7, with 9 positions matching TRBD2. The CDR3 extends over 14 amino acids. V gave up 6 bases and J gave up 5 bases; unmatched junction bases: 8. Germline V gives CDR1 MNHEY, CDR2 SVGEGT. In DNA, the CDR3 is TGTGCCAGCAGAGCCCCGGCTAGCGGGGACGAGCAGTACTTC. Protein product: CASRAPASGDEQYF.

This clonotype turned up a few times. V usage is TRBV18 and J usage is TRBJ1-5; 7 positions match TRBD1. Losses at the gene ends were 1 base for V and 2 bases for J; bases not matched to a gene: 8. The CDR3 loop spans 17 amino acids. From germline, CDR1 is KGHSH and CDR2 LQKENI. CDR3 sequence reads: CASSPRGRGYGNQPQHF. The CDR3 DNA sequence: TGTGCCAGCTCACCACGGGGCAGGGGGTATGGCAATCAGCCCCAGCATTTT.